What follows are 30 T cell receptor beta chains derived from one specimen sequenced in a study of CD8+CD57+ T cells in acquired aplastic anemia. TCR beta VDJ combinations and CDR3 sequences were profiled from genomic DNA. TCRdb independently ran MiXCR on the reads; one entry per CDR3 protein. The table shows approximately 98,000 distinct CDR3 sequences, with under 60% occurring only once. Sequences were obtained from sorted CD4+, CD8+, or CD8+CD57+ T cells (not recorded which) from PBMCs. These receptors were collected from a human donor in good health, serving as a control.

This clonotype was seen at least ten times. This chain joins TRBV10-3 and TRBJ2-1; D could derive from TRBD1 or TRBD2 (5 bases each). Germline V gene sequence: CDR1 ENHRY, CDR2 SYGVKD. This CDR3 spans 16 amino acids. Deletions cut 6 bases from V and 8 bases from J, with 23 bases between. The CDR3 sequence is CAISDQGRRGSDEQFF. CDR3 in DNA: TGTGCCATCAGCGATCAGGGACGACGGGGCTCGGATGAGCAGTTCTTC.

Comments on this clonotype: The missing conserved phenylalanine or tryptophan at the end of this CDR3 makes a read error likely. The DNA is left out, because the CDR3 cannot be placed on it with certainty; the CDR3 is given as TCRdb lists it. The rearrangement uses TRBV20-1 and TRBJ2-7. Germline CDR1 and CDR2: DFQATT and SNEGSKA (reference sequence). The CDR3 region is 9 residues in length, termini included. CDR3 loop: CSARDPLLE.

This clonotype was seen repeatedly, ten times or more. CDR3 sequence (DNA): TGTGCCAGCAGCTTAACGGGTTCGGGGTTTAGCGCCGGGGAGCTGTTTTTT. Encoded protein: CASSLTGSGFSAGELFF. The V and J genes are TRBV7-3 and TRBJ2-2; D perhaps matches TRBD2 (5 bases). The CDR3 loop spans 17 amino acids. Between the trimmed V and J ends, which lost 0 bases and 6 bases, there was a span of 17 bases. Germline CDR1 reads SGHTA; CDR2 reads FQGTGA.

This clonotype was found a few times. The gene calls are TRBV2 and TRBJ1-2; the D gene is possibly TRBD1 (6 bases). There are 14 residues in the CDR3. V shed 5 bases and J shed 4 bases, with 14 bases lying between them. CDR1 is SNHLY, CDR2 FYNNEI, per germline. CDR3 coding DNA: TGTGCCAGCAGTTCAAACAGGGTTGGCTATGGCTACACCTTC. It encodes CASSSNRVGYGYTF.

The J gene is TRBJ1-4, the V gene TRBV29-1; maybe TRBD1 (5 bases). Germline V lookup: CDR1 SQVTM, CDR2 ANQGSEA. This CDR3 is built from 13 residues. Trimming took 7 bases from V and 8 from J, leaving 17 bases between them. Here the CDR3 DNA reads TGCAGCGCCCGGACGGGAGGGGACGAAAAACTGTTTTTT. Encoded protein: CSARTGGDEKLFF.

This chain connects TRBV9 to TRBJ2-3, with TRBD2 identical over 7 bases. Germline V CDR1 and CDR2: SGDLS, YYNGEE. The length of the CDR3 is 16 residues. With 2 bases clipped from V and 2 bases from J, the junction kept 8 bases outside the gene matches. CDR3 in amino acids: CASSVSGGGYTDTQYF. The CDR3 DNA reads TGTGCCAGCAGCGTCAGCGGCGGGGGTTACACAGATACGCAGTATTTT.

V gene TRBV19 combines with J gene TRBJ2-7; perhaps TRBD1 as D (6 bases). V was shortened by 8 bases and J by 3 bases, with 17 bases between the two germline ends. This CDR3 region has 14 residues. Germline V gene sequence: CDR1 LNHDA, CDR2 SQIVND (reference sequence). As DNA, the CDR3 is TGTGCCAGTGCACCGCCCGGGACAAACTACGAGCAGTACTTC. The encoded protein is CASAPPGTNYEQYF.

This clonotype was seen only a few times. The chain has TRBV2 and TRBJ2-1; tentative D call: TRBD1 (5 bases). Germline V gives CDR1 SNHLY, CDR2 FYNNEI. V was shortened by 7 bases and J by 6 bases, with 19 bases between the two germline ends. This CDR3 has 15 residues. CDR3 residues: CASMWGQGIGNEQFF. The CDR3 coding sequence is TGTGCCAGCATGTGGGGCCAAGGCATTGGCAATGAGCAGTTCTTC.

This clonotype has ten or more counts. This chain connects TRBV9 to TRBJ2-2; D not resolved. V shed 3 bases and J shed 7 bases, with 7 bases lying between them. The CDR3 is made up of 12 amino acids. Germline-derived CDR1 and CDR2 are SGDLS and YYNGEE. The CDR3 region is CASSAGFGELFF. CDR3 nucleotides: TGTGCCAGCAGCGCCGGGTTCGGGGAGCTGTTTTTT.

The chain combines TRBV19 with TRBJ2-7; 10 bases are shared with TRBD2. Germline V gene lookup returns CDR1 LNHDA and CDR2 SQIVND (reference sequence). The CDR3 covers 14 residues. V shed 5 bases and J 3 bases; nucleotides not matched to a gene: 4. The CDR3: CASSEAGGFYEQYF. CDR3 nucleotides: TGTGCCAGTAGTGAAGCGGGGGGGTTCTACGAGCAGTACTTC. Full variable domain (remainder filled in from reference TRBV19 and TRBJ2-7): DGGITQSPKYLFRKEGQNVTLSCEQNLNHDAMYWYRQDPGQGLRLIYYSQIVNDFQKGDIAEGYSVSREKKESFPLTVTSAQKNPTAFYLCASSEAGGFYEQYFGPGTRLTVT.

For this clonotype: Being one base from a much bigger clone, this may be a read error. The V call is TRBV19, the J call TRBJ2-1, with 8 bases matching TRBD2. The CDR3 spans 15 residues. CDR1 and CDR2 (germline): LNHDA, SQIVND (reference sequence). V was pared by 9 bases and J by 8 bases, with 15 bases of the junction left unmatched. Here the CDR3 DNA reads TGTGCCAGCAGCCCAGGGACTAGTCCCCCGGATGAGCAGTTCTTC. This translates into CASSPGTSPPDEQFF.

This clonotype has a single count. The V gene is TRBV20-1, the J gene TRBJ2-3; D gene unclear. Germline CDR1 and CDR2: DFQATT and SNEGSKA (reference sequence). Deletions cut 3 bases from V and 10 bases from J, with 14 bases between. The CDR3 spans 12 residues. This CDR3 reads CSASPSEYAQYF. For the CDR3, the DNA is TGCAGTGCTAGTCCGAGCGAATACGCGCAGTATTTT.

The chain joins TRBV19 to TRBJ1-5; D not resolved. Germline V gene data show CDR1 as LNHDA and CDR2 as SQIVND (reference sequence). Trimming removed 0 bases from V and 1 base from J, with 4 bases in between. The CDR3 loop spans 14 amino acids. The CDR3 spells CASSIEGSNQPQHF. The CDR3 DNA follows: TGTGCCAGTAGTATAGAGGGAAGCAATCAGCCCCAGCATTTT.

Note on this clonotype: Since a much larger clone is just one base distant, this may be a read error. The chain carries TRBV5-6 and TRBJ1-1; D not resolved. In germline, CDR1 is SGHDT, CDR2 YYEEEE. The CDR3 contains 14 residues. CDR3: CPSSLGQKNTEAFF. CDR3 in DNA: TGTCCCAGCAGCTTGGGCCAGAAGAACACTGAAGCTTTCTTT.

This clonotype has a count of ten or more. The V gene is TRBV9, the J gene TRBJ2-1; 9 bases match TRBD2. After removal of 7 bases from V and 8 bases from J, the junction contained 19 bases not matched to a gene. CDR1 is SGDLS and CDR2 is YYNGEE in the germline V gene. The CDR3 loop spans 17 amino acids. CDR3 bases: TGTGCCAGCGGGGGACGTATAGCGGGACTAGCATCTGATGAGCAGTTCTTC. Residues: CASGGRIAGLASDEQFF.

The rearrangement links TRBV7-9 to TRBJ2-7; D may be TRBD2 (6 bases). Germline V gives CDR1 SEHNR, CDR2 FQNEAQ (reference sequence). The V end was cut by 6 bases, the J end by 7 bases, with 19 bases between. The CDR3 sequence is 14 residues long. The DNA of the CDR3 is TGTGCCAGCAGTCGAGATGGGACTCATGTTGAGCAGTACTTC. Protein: CASSRDGTHVEQYF. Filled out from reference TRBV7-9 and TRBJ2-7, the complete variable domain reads DTGVSQNPRHKITKRGQNVTFRCDPISEHNRLYWYRQTLGQGPEFLTYFQNEAQLEKSRLLSDRFSAERPKGSFSTLEIQRTEQGDSAMYLCASSRDGTHVEQYFGPGTRLTVT.

CDR3 nucleotide sequence: TGTGCCATCAGTGATACTGGCCCAGATACGCAGTATTTT. Translating it yields CAISDTGPDTQYF. The rearrangement links TRBV10-3 to TRBJ2-3, with D uncertain. Deletions cut 3 bases from V and 4 bases from J, with 8 bases between. The CDR3 extends over 13 amino acids. Germline loops: CDR1 ENHRY, CDR2 SYGVKD.

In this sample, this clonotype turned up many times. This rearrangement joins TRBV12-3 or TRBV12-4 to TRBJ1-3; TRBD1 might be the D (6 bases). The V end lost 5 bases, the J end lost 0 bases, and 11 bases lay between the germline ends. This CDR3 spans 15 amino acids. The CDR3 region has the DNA TGTGCCAGCAGTGAGGACAGTTCCTCTGGAAACACCATATATTTT. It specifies CASSEDSSSGNTIYF.

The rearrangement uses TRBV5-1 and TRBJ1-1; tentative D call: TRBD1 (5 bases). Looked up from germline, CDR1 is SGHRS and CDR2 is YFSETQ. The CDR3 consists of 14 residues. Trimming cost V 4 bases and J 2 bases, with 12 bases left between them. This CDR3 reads CASSASGLNTEAFF. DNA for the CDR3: TGCGCCAGCAGCGCCTCGGGACTTAACACTGAAGCTTTCTTT.

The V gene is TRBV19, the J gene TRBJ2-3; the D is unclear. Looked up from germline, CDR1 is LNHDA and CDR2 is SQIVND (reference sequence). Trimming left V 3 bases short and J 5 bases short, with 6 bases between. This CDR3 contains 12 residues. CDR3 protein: CASSISGDTQYF. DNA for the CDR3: TGTGCCAGTAGTATTTCCGGAGATACGCAGTATTTT.

The CDR3 region has the DNA TGCGCCAGCAGTGAGGGGACTTCACCCCTCCACTTT. This sequence encodes CASSEGTSPLHF. The V and J genes are TRBV10-1 and TRBJ1-6, with D maybe TRBD1 (5 bases). V lost 2 bases and J 9 bases, leaving 5 bases between the germline ends. CDR1 and CDR2 from the germline V gene are WNHNN and SYGVQD (reference sequence). This CDR3 is 12 amino acids long.

DNA for the CDR3: TGTGCCTGGAGTGGGGCTGGGGCCAACGTCCTGACTTTC. Translated: CAWSGAGANVLTF. The chain recombines TRBV30 with TRBJ2-6, with D hard to call. Deletions cut 1 base from V and 2 bases from J, with 3 bases between. Looked up from germline, CDR1 is GTSNPN and CDR2 is SVGIG (reference sequence). The CDR3 is 13 residues long.

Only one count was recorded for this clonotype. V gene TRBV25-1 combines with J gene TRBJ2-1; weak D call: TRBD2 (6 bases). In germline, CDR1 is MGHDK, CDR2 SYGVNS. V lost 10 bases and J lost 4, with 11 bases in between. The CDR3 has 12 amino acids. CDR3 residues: CATEEGYNEQFF. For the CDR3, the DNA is TGTGCCACCGAGGAGGGGTACAATGAGCAGTTCTTC.

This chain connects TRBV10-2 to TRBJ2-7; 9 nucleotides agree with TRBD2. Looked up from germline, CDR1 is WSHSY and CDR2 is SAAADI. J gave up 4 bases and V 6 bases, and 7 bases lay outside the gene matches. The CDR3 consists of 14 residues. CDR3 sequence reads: CASRGGLANYEQYF. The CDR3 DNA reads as TGCGCCAGCAGGGGCGGACTAGCGAATTACGAGCAGTACTTC.

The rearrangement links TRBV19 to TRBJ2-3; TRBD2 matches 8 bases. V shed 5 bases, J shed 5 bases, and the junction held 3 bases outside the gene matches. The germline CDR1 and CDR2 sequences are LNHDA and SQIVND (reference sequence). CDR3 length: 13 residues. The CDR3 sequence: CASSSGGRDTQYF. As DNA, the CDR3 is TGTGCCAGTAGTTCGGGGGGGCGAGATACGCAGTATTTT.

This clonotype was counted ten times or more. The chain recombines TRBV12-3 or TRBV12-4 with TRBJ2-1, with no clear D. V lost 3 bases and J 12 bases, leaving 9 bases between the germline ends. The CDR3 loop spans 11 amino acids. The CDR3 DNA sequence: TGTGCCAGCAGTTTTAGCCTAGGGCAGTTCTTC. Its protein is CASSFSLGQFF.

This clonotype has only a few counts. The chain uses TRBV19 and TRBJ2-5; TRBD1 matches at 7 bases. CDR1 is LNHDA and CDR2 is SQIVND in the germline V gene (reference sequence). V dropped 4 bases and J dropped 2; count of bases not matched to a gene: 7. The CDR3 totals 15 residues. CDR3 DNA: TGTGCCAGTAGTACCCGAAGGGGGCCGCAAGAGACCCAGTACTTC. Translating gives CASSTRRGPQETQYF.

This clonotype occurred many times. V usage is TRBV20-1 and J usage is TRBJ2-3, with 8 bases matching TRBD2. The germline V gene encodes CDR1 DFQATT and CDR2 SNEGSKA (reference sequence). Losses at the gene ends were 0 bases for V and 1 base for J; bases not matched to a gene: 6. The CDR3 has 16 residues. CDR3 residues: CSARDPAGEGTDTQYF. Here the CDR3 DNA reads TGCAGTGCTAGAGATCCAGCGGGGGAGGGCACAGATACGCAGTATTTT.

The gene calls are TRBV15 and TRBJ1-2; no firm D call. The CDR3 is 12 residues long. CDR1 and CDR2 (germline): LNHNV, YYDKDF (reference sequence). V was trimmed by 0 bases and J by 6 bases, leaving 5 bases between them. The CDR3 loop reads CATSRDTNGYTF. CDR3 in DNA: TGTGCCACCAGCAGAGACACTAATGGCTACACCTTC.

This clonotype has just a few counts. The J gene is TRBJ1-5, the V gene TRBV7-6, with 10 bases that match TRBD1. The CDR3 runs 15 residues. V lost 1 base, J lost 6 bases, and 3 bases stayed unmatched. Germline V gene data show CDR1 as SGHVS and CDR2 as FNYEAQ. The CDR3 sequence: CASSLGDRGVQPQHF. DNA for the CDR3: TGTGCCAGCAGCTTAGGGGACAGGGGAGTTCAGCCCCAGCATTTT.